Given below is one TCR beta chain in context. Its antigen remains unknown. The entry originates in a study of cytotoxic CD8 clonotypes in ibrutinib-treated CLL. The study's findings and limits: Clonality rose at ibrutinib response and fell back toward baseline at progression. Sustained-remission patients were sampled at different times than progressing patients were. Public clonotypes were seen rarely and were contracted or stable on treatment.

Targeted sequencing depth ranged from 1 in 200,000 to 1 in 1 million T cells. Data came from immunoSEQ multiplex PCR; TCRdb stores just in-frame clones and leaves some out. Of a few hundred thousand clones in the sample, less than 75% were seen once. Per germline, CDR1 GTSNPN and CDR2 SVGIG (reference sequence). This CDR3 region has 16 residues. J lost 2 bases, V lost 6 bases, and 12 bases had no gene match. This rearrangement joins TRBV30 to TRBJ2-5; 10 nucleotides line up with TRBD2. Specimen: PBMCs, collected after 24 months of ibrutinib treatment. The TCR was taken from a human donor with chronic lymphocytic leukemia. Here the CDR3 DNA reads TGTGCCTGCGACACCGGGACTAGCGTATCTCAAGAGACCCAGTACTTC. Amino acids: CACDTGTSVSQETQYF.